One sample yielded the 19 T cell receptor beta chains listed below, sequenced in a study of blood T cell repertoires in COVID-19. TCRdb's copy holds only in-frame clones and misses some; the assay was immunoSEQ multiplex PCR. Of about 100,000 clones listed, roughly 80% are singletons. Sequencing used peripheral blood. The source is a middle-aged man who had recovered from COVID-19.

The rearrangement uses TRBV27 and TRBJ2-3, with TRBD2 matching over 10 bases. Trimming at V came to 4 bases and at J to 2 bases, leaving 3 bases not matched to a gene. Germline assignment: CDR1 MNHEY and CDR2 SMNVEV (reference sequence). The CDR3 loop spans 15 amino acids. The CDR3 protein is CASSSAGGPTDTQYF. CDR3 DNA: TGTGCCAGCAGTTCAGCGGGGGGGCCCACAGATACGCAGTATTTT.

The table lists this clone with many counts. The chain employs TRBV7-9 and TRBJ2-1; tentatively, D is TRBD2 (5 bases). The CDR3 consists of 12 residues. Trimming took 2 bases from V and 8 from J, leaving 7 bases between them. Germline CDR1 and CDR2: SEHNR and FQNEAQ (reference sequence). CDR3 loop: CASSLTGDEQFF. The CDR3 DNA is TGTGCCAGCAGCTTAACCGGGGATGAGCAGTTCTTC.

J is TRBJ2-3 and V is TRBV19, with 8 positions matching TRBD2. The CDR3 runs to 18 residues. Germline CDR1 reads LNHDA; CDR2 reads SQIVND (reference sequence). V lost 10 bases and J lost 1; bases outside the gene matches: 19. The CDR3 coding sequence is TGTGCCACAACGTCCAAGCGGGAGATAGGGCTCGGCACAGATACGCAGTATTTT. It specifies CATTSKREIGLGTDTQYF.

This clone has just one count. This chain connects TRBV6-2 or TRBV6-3 to TRBJ1-4, with D possibly matching TRBD1 (6 bases). The CDR3 covers 14 residues. The V and J ends lost 2 bases and 8 bases respectively, with 12 bases between them. Germline-derived CDR1 and CDR2 are MNHEY and SVGEGT. The CDR3 bases are TGTGCCAGCAGTTACAGGGGGGGCCGGGAAAAACTGTTTTTT. Protein: CASSYRGGREKLFF.

The CDR3 sequence is CASTRDMGNQPQHF. The CDR3 region has the DNA TGTGCCAGCACCAGGGACATGGGCAATCAGCCCCAGCATTTT. This chain connects TRBV6-6 to TRBJ1-5, with D possibly being TRBD1 (6 bases). V lost 7 bases and J 2 bases, leaving 12 bases between the germline ends. The CDR3 loop spans 14 amino acids. Per germline, CDR1 MNHNY and CDR2 SVGAGI (reference sequence).

By share, this clone ranks as medium-sized. The gene calls are TRBV6-4 and TRBJ2-2, with unresolved D. The CDR3 contains 13 residues. Trimming pared 5 bases from V and 4 bases from J, leaving 8 bases between. The germline V gene has CDR1 MRHNA and CDR2 SNTAGT. The CDR3 sequence is CASSTTPTGELFF. The CDR3 coding sequence is TGTGCCAGCAGTACCACTCCCACCGGGGAGCTGTTTTTT.

The chain's CDR3 is CASSQGGRPRHGYTF. The CDR3, as DNA: TGTGCCAGCAGCCAGGGGGGGCGGCCTCGGCATGGCTACACCTTC. V usage is TRBV7-8 and J usage is TRBJ1-2, with 7 bases identical to TRBD1. The CDR3 is 15 amino acids. Germline CDR1 reads SGHVS; CDR2 reads FQNEAQ. Trimming removed 5 bases from V and 6 bases from J; junction bases left unmatched: 12.

This clone was seen a handful of times. This rearrangement joins TRBV10-1 to TRBJ2-3; maybe TRBD2 (6 bases). Germline V CDR1 and CDR2: WNHNN, SYGVQD (reference sequence). The CDR3 loop spans 15 amino acids. V dropped 3 bases and J dropped 0 bases, with 10 bases sitting between them. The CDR3 loop is CASSEGGESTDTQYF. The CDR3 nucleotides are TGCGCCAGCAGTGAAGGCGGGGAGAGCACAGATACGCAGTATTTT.

The V gene is TRBV6-5, the J gene TRBJ2-7; 7 nucleotides match TRBD2. Per the germline V gene, CDR1 is MNHEY and CDR2 is SVGAGI. This CDR3 region has 14 residues. The junction had 3 bases not matched to a gene; V was cut back by 2 bases and J by 2 bases. This CDR3 reads CASSYTRGAYEQYF. Here the CDR3 DNA reads TGTGCCAGCAGTTACACCCGGGGGGCCTACGAGCAGTACTTC.

The V and J genes are TRBV5-1 and TRBJ2-1; 7 positions match TRBD2. Germline V gene lookup returns CDR1 SGHRS and CDR2 YFSETQ. The CDR3 has 15 amino acids. V was clipped by 1 base and J by 9 bases; unmatched bases: 10. CDR3 nucleotides: TGCGCCAGCAGCTTGAGAGAAACCTGGGGGGGTGAGCAGTTCTTC. It yields the protein CASSLRETWGGEQFF. Looking up the rest from reference TRBV5-1 and TRBJ2-1 gives the full variable domain: KAGVTQTPRYLIKTRGQQVTLSCSPISGHRSVSWYQQTPGQGLQFLFEYFSETQRNKGNFPGRFSGRQFSNSRSEMNVSTLELGDSALYLCASSLRETWGGEQFFGPGTRLTVL.

The genes are TRBV6-6 and TRBJ2-1; 8 positions agree with TRBD2. Per germline, CDR1 MNHNY and CDR2 SVGAGI (reference sequence). Trimming cost V 5 bases and J 2 bases; bases outside gene matches: 5. The CDR3 is 15 residues long. Here the CDR3 reads CASSQQAGAYNEQFF. Written as DNA, the CDR3 is TGTGCCAGCAGTCAACAAGCGGGGGCCTACAATGAGCAGTTCTTC.

This chain links TRBV6-1 with TRBJ2-5; 7 nucleotides line up with TRBD1. V shed 2 bases and J 4 bases; nucleotides not matched to a gene: 10. This CDR3 region has 16 residues. From germline, CDR1 is MNHNS and CDR2 SASEGT. CDR3 coding DNA: TGTGCCAGCAGTGAAAGACAGGGCCCGAAGCGAGAGACCCAGTACTTC. Translation gives CASSERQGPKRETQYF.

V gene TRBV11-3 combines with J gene TRBJ2-2; D not resolved. CDR1 and CDR2 (germline): SGHNT, YENEEA. V was clipped by 0 bases and J by 2 bases, with 10 bases between them. This CDR3 has 16 residues. The CDR3 loop is CASSLDTGANTGELFF. CDR3 nucleotide sequence: TGTGCCAGCAGCTTAGATACCGGAGCCAACACCGGGGAGCTGTTTTTT.

The genes are TRBV2 and TRBJ2-1, with a possible D match to TRBD1 (5 bases). The CDR3 is 15 residues long. Germline-derived CDR1 and CDR2 are SNHLY and FYNNEI. The V end lost 5 bases, the J end lost 0 bases, and 11 bases lay between the germline ends. In DNA form, the CDR3 reads TGTGCCAGCAGTCTGGACAAGAGCTCCTACAATGAGCAGTTCTTC. Amino acids: CASSLDKSSYNEQFF.

The gene calls are TRBV7-9 and TRBJ1-5; TRBD1 matches 8 bases. The CDR3 contains 14 residues. CDR1 and CDR2 from the germline V gene are SEHNR and FQNEAQ (reference sequence). V shed 5 bases and J 5 bases; nucleotides not matched to a gene: 5. DNA of the CDR3: TGTGCCAGCAGCCCCGGGACAGGACATCAGCCCCAGCATTTT. It encodes CASSPGTGHQPQHF.

V usage is TRBV11-2 and J usage is TRBJ2-7; 9 bases fit TRBD2. The germline V gene has CDR1 SGHAT and CDR2 FQNNGV. This CDR3 comprises 15 residues. Germline trimming cut 2 bases from V and 5 bases from J; bases unmatched to any gene: 7. The CDR3 DNA sequence: TGTGCCAGCAGCTTATCGGGACTAGCAGACCACGAGCAGTACTTC. It is translated as CASSLSGLADHEQYF.

The rearrangement uses TRBV3-1 (or the pseudogene TRBV3-2) and TRBJ1-5; TRBD1 might be the D (5 bases). CDR1 is LGHDT, CDR2 YNNKEL, per germline (reference sequence). The length of the CDR3 is 15 residues. The V and J ends lost 4 bases and 2 bases respectively, with 12 bases between them. CDR3 DNA: TGTGCCAGCAGCCTGACCCCGGGGGGCAATCAGCCCCAGCATTTT. This codes for CASSLTPGGNQPQHF.

The genes are TRBV6-1 and TRBJ1-3, with D maybe TRBD1 (5 bases). The V end was cut by 2 bases, the J end by 4 bases, with 9 bases between. Per the germline V gene, CDR1 is MNHNS and CDR2 is SASEGT. This CDR3 has 14 amino acids. The CDR3 DNA reads TGTGCCAGCAGTGAACGGCAGGGAGGAAACACCATATATTTT. The encoded protein is CASSERQGGNTIYF.

The rearrangement links TRBV5-1 to TRBJ1-2; a weak D match, TRBD1 (6 bases). Trimming removed 5 bases at V and 4 bases at J, with 24 bases between. The CDR3 sequence is 17 residues long. In germline, CDR1 is SGHRS, CDR2 YFSETQ. The chain's CDR3 is CASSPSSPDSHPYGYTF. The CDR3 DNA follows: TGCGCCAGCAGTCCGTCAAGCCCGGACAGCCACCCCTATGGCTACACCTTC.